The rows below give T cell receptor beta chains drawn from one sample of a study of neurological immune-mediated disorders. Using its own MiXCR run on the 5' RACE reads, TCRdb lists one record per CDR3 protein. The sample has about 59,000 distinct CDR3 sequences, roughly 13% seen once. Sequenced input: PBMCs. The source is a woman aged 55 to 70 with HTLV-1-associated myelopathy (HAM/TSP). Each CDR3 is given with its conserved first and last residue. D genes are given only for firm matches. Part of the rows lack a size; the others show once, few, many or a class for expanded clones.

CASSPGQGDTGELFF TGTGCCAGCTCACCGGGACAGGGAGACACCGGGGAGCTGTTTTTT TRBD1 TRBJ2-2 TRBV18 many
CASSLVYAGGPEETQYF TGCGCCAGCAGCTTGGTTTACGCGGGAGGGCCGGAAGAGACCCAGTACTTC TRBD2 TRBJ2-5 TRBV5-1 many
CAISGQENTEAFF TGTGCCATCAGTGGGCAGGAGAACACTGAAGCTTTCTTT . TRBJ1-1 TRBV10-3 many
CSVEDGALQYF TGCAGCGTTGAAGACGGGGCCTTGCAGTATTTT . TRBJ2-3 TRBV29-1 few
CASSLEAGLTYEQYF TGCGCCAGCAGCTTGGAGGCAGGCCTTACTTACGAGCAGTACTTC . TRBJ2-7 TRBV5-1 many
CASSLEGDTEAFF TGTGCCAGCAGCTTAGAAGGGGACACTGAAGCTTTCTTT . TRBJ1-1 TRBV7-9 many
CASRPGTGGYNEQFF TGTGCCAGCAGACCCGGGACAGGGGGCTATAATGAGCAGTTCTTC TRBD1 TRBJ2-1 TRBV12-3/TRBV12-4 many
CATRDQGARDGYTF TGTGCCACGAGGGACCAGGGGGCTCGAGATGGCTACACCTTC TRBD1 TRBJ1-2 TRBV10-3 many
CSPVGSGRGAYNEQFF TGCAGTCCGGTGGGTAGCGGGAGAGGAGCCTACAATGAGCAGTTCTTC TRBD2 TRBJ2-1 TRBV20-1 .
CSARATGAGMAEQFF TGCAGTGCTAGGGCGACAGGGGCGGGGATGGCTGAGCAGTTCTTC TRBD1 TRBJ2-1 TRBV20-1 many
CASNDRARTDTQYF TGTGCCAGCAATGACAGGGCCAGGACAGATACGCAGTATTTT TRBD1 TRBJ2-3 TRBV12-3/TRBV12-4 many
CASSPGALLYGYTF TGTGCCAGCAGCCCCGGGGCTTTACTCTATGGCTACACCTTC . TRBJ1-2 TRBV7-2 many
CSAGREQYF TGCAGTGCCGGGAGGGAGCAGTACTTC TRBD2 TRBJ2-7 TRBV20-1 many
CASTRFTDTGELFF TGTGCCAGCACCCGGTTTACCGACACCGGGGAGCTGTTTTTT . TRBJ2-2 TRBV7-9 few
CASSLYTGPYEQYF TGTGCCAGCAGCTTATATACAGGGCCCTACGAGCAGTACTTC . TRBJ2-7 TRBV7-3 many
CASSLGLAGTDTQYF TGTGCCAGCAGCCTGGGACTAGCGGGTACAGATACGCAGTATTTT TRBD2 TRBJ2-3 TRBV5-5 many
CAISEGELAGELFF TGTGCCATCAGTGAGGGGGAGCTGGCCGGGGAGCTGTTTTTT . TRBJ2-2 TRBV10-3 many
CASSRTGVTEAFF TGCGCCAGCAGTCGGACAGGGGTGACTGAAGCTTTCTTT TRBD1 TRBJ1-1 TRBV10-1 .
CAHSRGASGGEQYF TGTGCGCACTCTCGGGGGGCGAGCGGCGGCGAGCAGTACTTC . TRBJ2-7 TRBV6-1 many
CSANRGEYEQYF TGCAGCGCTAACCGCGGGGAATACGAGCAGTACTTC . TRBJ2-7 TRBV29-1 many
CASGLGRYEQYF TGCGCCAGCGGTCTAGGCCGCTACGAGCAGTACTTC . TRBJ2-7 TRBV10-2 .
CATSDPGQADYGYTF TGTGCCACCAGTGACCCTGGACAGGCCGACTATGGCTACACCTTC TRBD1 TRBJ1-2 TRBV24-1 many